This TCR beta chain was identified in a study of blood T cell repertoires in COVID-19. Study information: Whether acute or convalescent, the COVID-19 samples came from the United States, Italy and Spain. T cells, B-cell-depleted T cells, or PBMCs provided the cDNA or gDNA that served as material.

Per the original data handling: By means of reference gene primer amplification, nucleated cell counts were estimated. Sequenced by immunoSEQ multiplex PCR; TCRdb stores in-frame clones only, minus some. That table furnishes V, J and clone size, whereas the DNA furnished D and trimming. The sample carries 300,000 to 350,000 clones, under 95% recorded once. Trimming stripped 2 bases from V and 9 bases from J, with 20 bases between. The germline CDR1 and CDR2 sequences are SEHNR and FQNEAQ (reference sequence). The CDR3 length is 16 residues. Material for sequencing was peripheral blood. V and J are TRBV7-9 and TRBJ2-4; D is possibly TRBD2 (6 bases). The TCR was taken from a woman aged 18-35 years who had recovered from COVID-19. CDR3 in DNA: TGTGCCAGCAGCTTATCGGTCGGGAGAACCGGCGGCATTCAGTACTTC. Translated, it gives CASSLSVGRTGGIQYF.